These 30 T cell receptor beta chains share one sample of origin, sequenced in a study of response to subunit inactivated influenza vaccine (dated 2018 in TCRdb). The method was RT-PCR. Sequencing was performed on an Illumina HiSeq 2500. The public reads were run again by TCRdb, first through fastp at Q25 and then through MiXCR, and only productive beta chains were kept. Entries that share a CDR3 protein sequence are merged under the most common genes and DNA. Counted in this sample were 450,000 to 600,000 distinct CDR3 sequences; more than 7% of them appeared once. The ten top clones hold around 13% of the sample. The sample here was PBMCs from blood, taken less than 25 months after vaccination. The receptor set was obtained from a man aged 50-75 years who received an inactivated influenza vaccine. Donor details come from another sample of the same person, matched by shared clones.

This clonotype was counted a few times. V is TRBV9 and J is TRBJ2-3; D ambiguous. The ends were cut back, 4 bases at V and 1 base at J, with 16 bases in the middle. This CDR3 region has 16 residues. Germline lookup yields CDR1 SGDLS and CDR2 YYNGEE. In DNA form, the CDR3 reads TGTGCCAGCAGCCCAAACCAACGCCCGGGCACAGATACGCAGTATTTT. It translates to CASSPNQRPGTDTQYF.

The chain couples TRBV29-1 to TRBJ1-1, with D tentatively TRBD1 (6 bases). Per the germline V gene, CDR1 is SQVTM and CDR2 is ANQGSEA. Trimming removed 5 bases from V and 6 bases from J, with 7 bases in between. CDR3 size: 10 residues. The CDR3 sequence: CSVWGPEAFF. For the CDR3, the DNA is TGCAGCGTTTGGGGGCCTGAAGCTTTCTTT. Drawing the rest from reference TRBV29-1 and TRBJ1-1, the complete variable domain is SAVISQKPSRDICQRGTSLTIQCQVDSQVTMMFWYRQQPGQSLTLIATANQGSEATYESGFVIDKFPISRPNLTFSTLTVSNMSPEDSSIYLCSVWGPEAFFGQGTRLTVV.

This clonotype occurred many times. Here the CDR3 reads CASSQGVYNRGLETQYF. CDR3 in DNA: TGCGCCAGCAGCCAAGGGGTTTACAACAGGGGTTTAGAGACCCAGTACTTC. This rearrangement joins TRBV4-1 to TRBJ2-5; 7 bases agree with TRBD1. The V segment lost 1 base and the J segment 4 bases; nucleotides outside the gene matches: 12. The CDR3 consists of 17 residues. Germline CDR1 MGHRA, CDR2 YSYEKL.

This clonotype has at least ten counts. The CDR3 DNA sequence: TGTGCCAGTAGTCCCCGGGACAGGGTGTATGAGCAGTTCTTC. This sequence encodes CASSPRDRVYEQFF. V and J are TRBV19 and TRBJ2-1, with 9 bases lining up with TRBD1. V was clipped by 5 bases and J by 8 bases; unmatched bases: 7. There are 14 residues in the CDR3. Germline V gene lookup returns CDR1 LNHDA and CDR2 SQIVND (reference sequence).

The J gene is TRBJ2-1, the V gene TRBV6-1; 8 bases align to TRBD2. The CDR3 sequence is 20 residues long. The V segment lost 4 bases and the J segment 6 bases; nucleotides outside the gene matches: 23. Germline assignment: CDR1 MNHNS and CDR2 SASEGT. The CDR3 bases are TGTGCCAGCAGTGCCCTTTTGCCCTTCGCTGGGACTAGGTATGGCAATGAGCAGTTCTTC. It translates to CASSALLPFAGTRYGNEQFF.

The V and J genes are TRBV21-1 and TRBJ1-3; the table gives TRBD1 as D, unverified against the DNA. TRBV21-1 is a documented pseudogene. CDR3 length: 14 amino acids. CDR3 nucleotides: TGTGCCAGCACTTGGACGGGGAACATTTCGACCATATATTTT. It yields the protein CASTWTGNISTIYF.

The chain recombines TRBV12-3 or TRBV12-4 with TRBJ2-7; TRBD1 or TRBD2 may be the D gene (8 bases each). The CDR3 is made up of 19 amino acids. Trimming cost V 4 bases and J 0 bases, with 25 bases left between them. CDR3 loop: CASSYTGGYSSGGSYEQYF. The CDR3 DNA reads TGTGCCAGCAGTTACACAGGGGGGTATTCGAGCGGGGGCTCCTACGAGCAGTACTTC.

The V call is TRBV11-3, the J call TRBJ2-5; D might be TRBD1 or TRBD2, each matching 5 bases. Trimming took 3 bases from V and 5 from J, leaving 10 bases between them. Germline V CDR1 and CDR2: SGHNT, YENEEA. This CDR3 comprises 13 residues. Written as DNA, the CDR3 is TGTGCCAGCAGCTTGAGAGGGGTGGAGACCCAGTACTTC. As protein: CASSLRGVETQYF.

V usage is TRBV9 and J usage is TRBJ1-5; D not resolved. CDR3 length: 15 residues. From germline, CDR1 is SGDLS and CDR2 YYNGEE. V dropped 2 bases and J dropped 2 bases, with 11 bases sitting between them. In DNA, the CDR3 is TGTGCCAGCAGCGTTGGCGGGTTTGGCAATCAGCCCCAGCATTTT. Encoded protein: CASSVGGFGNQPQHF. Supplemented by reference TRBV9 and TRBJ1-5, the full variable domain reads DSGVTQTPKHLITATGQRVTLRCSPRSGDLSVYWYQQSLDQGLQFLIQYYNGEERAKGNILERFSAQQFPDLHSELNLSSLELGDSALYFCASSVGGFGNQPQHFGDGTRLSIL.

This clonotype was observed many times. An end of the junction does not agree with germline; a read error may underlie this. The chain couples TRBV5-1 to TRBJ2-1; 9 bases align to TRBD2. The CDR3 is 15 residues long. Germline values: CDR1 SGHRS, CDR2 YFSETQ. The CDR3 is CASSLSGGSYNEQFF. In DNA, the CDR3 is TGTGCCAGCAGCTTGAGCGGGGGGTCCTACAATGAGCAGTTCTTC.

The rearrangement uses TRBV5-6 and TRBJ2-5; the match to TRBD2 covers 9 bases. Germline V gene sequence: CDR1 SGHDT, CDR2 YYEEEE. J was trimmed by 5 bases and V by 3 bases; bases with no gene match: 11. CDR3 length: 16 residues. CDR3 protein: CASSWGASGDTETQYF. The CDR3 DNA sequence: TGTGCCAGCAGCTGGGGGGCTAGCGGGGACACGGAGACCCAGTACTTC.

There are a few counts of this clonotype. This chain joins TRBV6-1 and TRBJ2-3; the match to TRBD2 covers 10 bases. This CDR3 contains 17 residues. With 6 bases clipped from V and 5 bases from J, the junction kept 14 bases outside the gene matches. Germline V gene sequence: CDR1 MNHNS, CDR2 SASEGT. The DNA of the CDR3 is TGTGCCAGCAGAGCAATGATAGCGGGGGGTGGTAGAGATACGCAGTATTTT. Amino acid sequence: CASRAMIAGGGRDTQYF.

The chain couples TRBV5-1 to TRBJ2-1, with a possible D match to TRBD2 (5 bases). Germline lookup yields CDR1 SGHRS and CDR2 YFSETQ. The CDR3 is made up of 14 amino acids. The V end was cut by 1 base, the J end by 6 bases, with 11 bases between. DNA of the CDR3: TGCGCCAGCAGCTTGTGGGGAGCGGCCAATGAGCAGTTCTTC. Its protein product is CASSLWGAANEQFF.

This chain links TRBV29-1 with TRBJ2-5; D not certain. V lost 2 bases and J 0 bases, leaving 13 bases between the germline ends. Germline assignment: CDR1 SQVTM and CDR2 ANQGSEA. There are 15 residues in the CDR3. CDR3 region: CSVEPGGSNQETQYF. The CDR3 region has the DNA TGCAGCGTTGAACCCGGTGGGTCCAACCAAGAGACCCAGTACTTC.

This clonotype was counted a few times. The rearrangement joins TRBV6-1 to TRBJ2-7; 7 bases agree with TRBD2. The CDR3 is 14 amino acids. V was clipped by 6 bases and J by 4 bases; unmatched bases: 9. Germline values: CDR1 MNHNS, CDR2 SASEGT. CDR3 loop: CASSPGGGTYEQYF. The DNA for the CDR3 is TGTGCCAGCAGCCCCGGCGGGGGAACATACGAGCAGTACTTC.

In this sample, this clonotype turned up many times. This rearrangement joins TRBV7-2 to TRBJ2-7; 12 bases are shared with TRBD2. V was clipped by 5 bases and J by 5 bases; unmatched bases: 4. This CDR3 has 14 amino acids. Germline-derived CDR1 and CDR2 are SGHTA and FQGNSA. The CDR3 reads CASSAPSGRDEQYF. CDR3 DNA sequence: TGTGCCAGCAGCGCCCCTAGCGGGAGGGACGAGCAGTACTTC. The whole variable domain, remainder taken from reference TRBV7-2 and TRBJ2-7, is GAGVSQSPSNKVTEKGKDVELRCDPISGHTALYWYRQSLGQGLEFLIYFQGNSAPDKSGLPSDRFSAERTGGSVSTLTIQRTQQEDSAVYLCASSAPSGRDEQYFGPGTRLTVT.

The J gene is TRBJ2-6, the V gene TRBV6-5; the D is unclear. CDR1 and CDR2 from the germline V gene are MNHEY and SVGAGI. The V and J ends lost 2 bases and 0 bases respectively, with 11 bases between them. The CDR3 contains 17 residues. The chain's CDR3 is CASSYGFGVSGANVLTF. CDR3 in DNA: TGTGCCAGCAGTTACGGGTTTGGGGTCTCTGGGGCCAACGTCCTGACTTTC.

This clonotype occurred a few times. This chain joins TRBV3-1 and TRBJ2-2; D not resolved. CDR1 is LGHDT, CDR2 YNNKEL, per germline (reference sequence). Trimming removed 0 bases at V and 6 bases at J, with 8 bases between. The CDR3 spans 14 residues. The CDR3 DNA is TGTGCCAGCAGCCAAGAATGGGATTCCGGGGAGCTGTTTTTT. Translating gives CASSQEWDSGELFF. The full variable domain, its missing parts supplied by reference TRBV3-1 and TRBJ2-2, is DTAVSQTPKYLVTQMGNDKSIKCEQNLGHDTMYWYKQDSKKFLKIMFSYNNKELIINETVPNRFSPKSPDKAHLNLHINSLELGDSAVYFCASSQEWDSGELFFGEGSRLTVL.

This clonotype was recorded many times. The V gene is TRBV7-6, the J gene TRBJ2-3; D may correspond to TRBD1 or TRBD2 (6 bases each). Germline V gene sequence: CDR1 SGHVS, CDR2 FNYEAQ. Trimming pared 5 bases from V and 5 bases from J, leaving 17 bases between. The CDR3 loop spans 15 amino acids. The CDR3 DNA reads as TGTGCCAGCAGCGACCAACGGGGGCTCTTAGATACGCAGTATTTT. Its translation is CASSDQRGLLDTQYF.

Ten or more counts support this clonotype. The chain has TRBV6-1 and TRBJ1-1; a weak D match, TRBD1 (6 bases). The CDR3 loop spans 13 amino acids. Trimming shortened V by 8 bases and J by 1 base, and 11 bases separated the two germline ends. CDR1 MNHNS and CDR2 SASEGT come from the germline V gene. This CDR3 is CASGGHQNTEAFF. CDR3 coding DNA: TGTGCCAGCGGGGGACACCAGAACACTGAAGCTTTCTTT.

This clonotype was counted at least ten times. The rearrangement joins TRBV19 to TRBJ2-7; D call uncertain. Trimming took off 4 bases at V and 3 bases at J, with 13 bases between the two ends. The CDR3 length is 14 residues. In germline, CDR1 is LNHDA, CDR2 SQIVND (reference sequence). CDR3 bases: TGTGCCAGTAGTACTCAACTCTGGAACTACGAGCAGTACTTC. This gives the protein CASSTQLWNYEQYF. Complete variable domain (other parts from reference TRBV19 and TRBJ2-7): DGGITQSPKYLFRKEGQNVTLSCEQNLNHDAMYWYRQDPGQGLRLIYYSQIVNDFQKGDIAEGYSVSREKKESFPLTVTSAQKNPTAFYLCASSTQLWNYEQYFGPGTRLTVT.

V is TRBV14 and J is TRBJ2-3; D remains ambiguous. CDR1 and CDR2 (germline): SGHDN, FVKESK. The CDR3 totals 15 residues. Trimming pared 0 bases from V and 1 base from J, leaving 8 bases between. The CDR3 coding sequence is TGTGCCAGCAGCCAAGATACCGGCCGCACAGATACGCAGTATTTT. This encodes CASSQDTGRTDTQYF. The whole variable domain, remainder taken from reference TRBV14 and TRBJ2-3, is EAGVTQFPSHSVIEKGQTVTLRCDPISGHDNLYWYRRVMGKEIKFLLHFVKESKQDESGMPNNRFLAERTGGTYSTLKVQPAELEDSGVYFCASSQDTGRTDTQYFGPGTRLTVL.

The rearrangement uses TRBV7-2 and TRBJ1-1; D is possibly TRBD1 (6 bases). Trimming took 5 bases from V and 10 from J, leaving 14 bases between them. CDR1 and CDR2 (germline): SGHTA, FQGNSA. This CDR3 has 12 amino acids. DNA of the CDR3: TGTGCCAGCAGCCCCGACAGGATTAGAGCTTTCTTT. The encoded protein is CASSPDRIRAFF.

With regard to this clonotype: Compared with germline, one end of the junction differs, possibly owing to a read error. The V and J genes are TRBV4-1 and TRBJ1-3; TRBD1 might be the D (5 bases). The CDR3 is 16 amino acids. Germline CDR1 is MGHRA and CDR2 is YSYEKL. CDR3 sequence: CAGSPQVRDSGDTIYF. DNA for the CDR3: TGCGCCGGCAGCCCCCAGGTCAGGGACTCTGGAGACACCATATATTTT.

The rearrangement joins TRBV2 to TRBJ2-3, with 7 positions matching TRBD1. The CDR3 extends over 12 amino acids. The germline gives CDR1 SNHLY, CDR2 FYNNEI. DNA for the CDR3: TGTGACAGTACCGGGACAGCAGATACGCAGTATTTT. Amino acids: CDSTGTADTQYF.

At least ten counts were recorded for this clonotype. CDR3 loop: CASSLGLDNSPLHF. CDR3 DNA: TGTGCCAGCAGCTTGGGATTGGATAATTCACCCCTCCACTTT. This rearrangement joins TRBV11-2 to TRBJ1-6; D unresolved. Germline lookup yields CDR1 SGHAT and CDR2 FQNNGV. V lost 3 bases to trimming and J lost 5 bases, with 8 bases between them. This CDR3 has 14 amino acids. Full variable domain (remainder filled in from reference TRBV11-2 and TRBJ1-6): EAGVAQSPRYKIIEKRQSVAFWCNPISGHATLYWYQQILGQGPKLLIQFQNNGVVDDSQLPKDRFSAERLKGVDSTLKIQPAKLEDSAVYLCASSLGLDNSPLHFGNGTRLTVT.

The chain joins TRBV6-2 or TRBV6-3 to TRBJ2-7, with D perhaps matching TRBD2 (6 bases). Germline V gene lookup returns CDR1 MNHEY and CDR2 SVGEGT. The CDR3 is 15 amino acids. The V and J ends lost 2 bases and 6 bases respectively, with 17 bases between them. The CDR3 nucleotides read TGTGCCAGCAGTTACGAGCTTCAGGAGGGTGGCGAGCAGTACTTC. Protein product: CASSYELQEGGEQYF.

This clonotype was counted only a few times. J is TRBJ2-7 and V is TRBV2, with a weak D call TRBD1 (6 bases). CDR3 size: 13 residues. Trimming pared 5 bases from V and 6 bases from J, leaving 14 bases between. Germline V CDR1 and CDR2: SNHLY, FYNNEI. The CDR3 region has the DNA TGTGCCAGCAGTACCGGGACAAGGCGCGAGCAGTACTTC. It yields the protein CASSTGTRREQYF.

This clonotype has more than one count but fewer than ten. CDR3 region: CASSQPAGDYNEQFF. The CDR3 coding sequence is TGTGCCAGCAGCCAACCAGCGGGAGACTACAATGAGCAGTTCTTC. This chain joins TRBV3-1 and TRBJ2-1; 8 positions match TRBD2. V was clipped by 2 bases and J by 3 bases; unmatched bases: 3. CDR3 length: 15 amino acids. Looked up from germline, CDR1 is LGHDT and CDR2 is YNNKEL (reference sequence).

The chain is built from TRBV2 and TRBJ2-2; 8 bases are shared with TRBD2. Looked up from germline, CDR1 is SNHLY and CDR2 is FYNNEI. The CDR3 is 14 residues long. The trim removed 8 bases at V and 5 bases at J, leaving 7 bases unmatched. CDR3 protein: CASGQRETTGELFF. CDR3 coding DNA: TGTGCCAGCGGCCAGCGGGAGACGACCGGGGAGCTGTTTTTT.